The rows below give T cell receptor beta chains drawn from one sample of a study of shared clonotypes between healthy human individuals. Repertoires were generated with immunoSEQ multiplex PCR, while TCRdb's copy carries only in-frame clones and drops some. The sample includes about 1.5 million clones, approximately 98% of them seen just once. Sample: naive CD4+ T cells sorted from blood. The receptors here all came from a man under 40 in good health. Both conserved end residues are part of each CDR3. The order of the fields is clone size, V gene, J gene, D gene, CDR3 DNA, CDR3 protein. A D gene is named only where the DNA matches it firmly. Part of the rows lack a size; the others show once, few, many or a class for expanded clones.

.	TRBV18	TRBJ2-3	.	TGTGCCAGCTCACCACCGACCCGCACAGATACGCAGTATTTT	CASSPPTRTDTQYF
.	TRBV5-1	TRBJ2-1	TRBD2	TGCGCCAGCAGCTTGCGCCAGCGGGGAAGCTCCTACAATGAGCAGTTCTTC	CASSLRQRGSSYNEQFF
once	TRBV29-1	TRBJ2-4	.	TGCAGCGTTGGGGGAGAAGCCAAAAACATTCAGTACTTC	CSVGGEAKNIQYF
.	TRBV7-2	TRBJ2-5	.	TGTGCCAGCAGCTTAGCGGGGGTCAATAGAGAGACCCAGTACTTC	CASSLAGVNRETQYF
.	TRBV14	TRBJ2-7	TRBD2	TGTGCCAGCAGCCGCCGACTAGCGGGGTTCTACGAGCAGTACTTC	CASSRRLAGFYEQYF
.	TRBV6-4	TRBJ1-1	.	TGTGCCAGCAGAGCAGACAGCTGGAGCACTGAAGCTTTCTTT	CASRADSWSTEAFF
.	TRBV15	TRBJ2-2	.	TGTGCCACCAGCAGAGGAACCGGGGAGCTGTTTTTT	CATSRGTGELFF
.	TRBV5-1	TRBJ2-5	.	TGCGCCAGCAGCTTAGGGCGGCCCGCAGAGACCCAGTACTTC	CASSLGRPAETQYF
once	TRBV30	TRBJ1-2	.	TGTGCCTGGAGTGTACGTATCTTGGCAAAAGGAAACTATGGCTACACCTTC	CAWSVRILAKGNYGYTF
once	TRBV5-4	TRBJ1-3	.	TGTGCCAGCAGTCTACAGGGTGCTGGAAACACCATATATTTT	CASSLQGAGNTIYF
.	TRBV5-4	TRBJ2-2	TRBD1	TGTGCCAGCAGCACTTACAGGACAGGGAACACCGGGGAGCTGTTTTTT	CASSTYRTGNTGELFF
.	TRBV7-9	TRBJ1-3	TRBD1	TGTGCCAGCAGCTTCAGGGGGCTTGGAAACACCATATATTTT	CASSFRGLGNTIYF
.	TRBV28	TRBJ1-4	.	TGTGCCAGCGGAGACAGCCTTGAAAAACTGTTTTTT	CASGDSLEKLFF
.	TRBV7-6	TRBJ2-1	.	TGTGCCAGCAGCTCGCTTGGACGCTATGAGCAGTTCTTC	CASSSLGRYEQFF
.	TRBV28	TRBJ1-4	TRBD1	TGTGCCAGCAGCCAACAGGGGATTAATGAAAAACTGTTTTTT	CASSQQGINEKLFF
.	TRBV19	TRBJ2-2	.	TGTGCCAGTACAGTTAGAGGTGGGAACACCGGGGAGCTGTTTTTT	CASTVRGGNTGELFF
.	TRBV27	TRBJ2-7	TRBD1	TGTGCCAGCAGTTTCCTCGGGACAGGGGGTAACGAGCAGTACTTC	CASSFLGTGGNEQYF
.	TRBV7-9	TRBJ2-3	TRBD2	TGTGCCAGCAGCCGGCGACTAGCGGGAGGGTTGGGGAGCACAGATACGCAGTATTTT	CASSRRLAGGLGSTDTQYF
.	TRBV5-1	TRBJ2-2	.	TGCGCCAGCAGCCAGACCCCAACGAACACCGGGGAGCTGTTTTTT	CASSQTPTNTGELFF
.	TRBV7-9	TRBJ2-5	.	TGTGCCAGCAGCTTTCGGAGAGGGGAGACCCAGTACTTC	CASSFRRGETQYF
.	TRBV14	TRBJ2-1	TRBD2	TGTGCCAGCAGCCAAGCTAGCGGGCTATCTTATGAGCAGTTCTTC	CASSQASGLSYEQFF
.	TRBV7-9	TRBJ2-2	TRBD2	TGTGCCAGCAGCCCCACGGGCCTACGGGGGGTCGGGGAGCTGTTTTTT	CASSPTGLRGVGELFF
.	TRBV18	TRBJ1-1	.	TGTGCCAGCTCACTTCGGGGTCAGGGGTCTATGAACACTGAAGCTTTCTTT	CASSLRGQGSMNTEAFF
.	TRBV7-2	TRBJ2-1	.	TGTGCCAGCAGCCGCTCCGGGGCACAACCACGCCGAGATGAGCAGTTCTTC	CASSRSGAQPRRDEQFF
.	TRBV7-6	TRBJ2-7	.	TGTGCCAGCAGCAGCCTACAGGGTTTACCCTACGAGCAGTACTTC	CASSSLQGLPYEQYF
.	TRBV29-1	TRBJ2-6	.	TGCAGCGTTGCTTTGTCTAAAGGGGCCAACGTCCTGACTTTC	CSVALSKGANVLTF
.	TRBV7-7	TRBJ2-5	.	TGTGCCAGCAGCCATCTGACAGTTCCAGACACCCAGTACTTC	CASSHLTVPDTQYF
once	TRBV5-6	TRBJ2-1	TRBD2	TGTGCCAGCAGCCTGGGACTAGCGGGAGGAGGAACCTACAATGAGCAGTTCTTC	CASSLGLAGGGTYNEQFF
.	TRBV28	TRBJ1-5	.	TGTGCCAGCACCAACTTGGGGAGGGTCGACAATCAGCCCCAGCATTTT	CASTNLGRVDNQPQHF
.	TRBV27	TRBJ2-7	TRBD2	TGTGCCAGCAGTCGGACTAGCGGGTCCTACGAGCAGTACTTC	CASSRTSGSYEQYF
.	TRBV5-1	TRBJ2-1	TRBD2	TGCGCCAGCAGTCCTGGGATCTCTAGCGGGTATAGCTCCTACAATGAGCAGTTCTTC	CASSPGISSGYSSYNEQFF
once	TRBV7-2	TRBJ2-7	TRBD2	TGTGCCAGCAGCTTAGCGCGGCTAGCGGGAGCCTACGAGCAGTACTTC	CASSLARLAGAYEQYF
.	TRBV2	TRBJ2-7	.	TGTGCCAGCAGCCCCCCCACCGGGGGCTCCTACGAGCAGTACTTC	CASSPPTGGSYEQYF
once	TRBV2	TRBJ2-7	TRBD2	TGTGCCAGCAGGCCCTCCGGGACTAGCGGCGACCCAAGCTCCTACGAGCAGTACTTC	CASRPSGTSGDPSSYEQYF
.	TRBV5-1	TRBJ2-7	.	TGCGCCAGCAGCTTGGTTTCCACTCGTGACGAGCAGTACTTC	CASSLVSTRDEQYF
once	TRBV28	TRBJ1-2	.	TGTGCCAGCACCCCCGGTGGGGGGGCTCGGCGATATGGCTACACCTTC	CASTPGGGARRYGYTF
.	TRBV7-8	TRBJ2-1	.	TGTGCCAGCAGCTTACGAACTGGCAGGGGGGGCAATGAGCAGTTCTTC	CASSLRTGRGGNEQFF
.	TRBV11-3	TRBJ2-2	.	TGTGCCAGCGCCCGCCCCACGGGAGATGGCACCGGGGAGCTGTTTTTT	CASARPTGDGTGELFF
.	TRBV6-1	TRBJ2-1	.	TGTGCCAGCAGTGGGTTAGGGGAGGAGTTCTTC	CASSGLGEEFF
.	TRBV6-5	TRBJ2-1	.	TGTGCCAGCAGTTACTCAGGGTTTAATGAGCAGTTCTTC	CASSYSGFNEQFF
.	TRBV18	TRBJ2-1	TRBD2	TGTGCCAGCTCACCCGCGACTAGCGGGAATACGAATGAGCAGTTCTTC	CASSPATSGNTNEQFF
once	TRBV29-1	TRBJ2-5	.	TGCAGCGTTATCGGGATCCAAGAGACCCAGTACTTC	CSVIGIQETQYF
.	TRBV11-2	TRBJ1-5	.	TGTGCCAGCAGCTTAGATTTGTCAGAGCCCCAGCATTTT	CASSLDLSEPQHF
.	TRBV5-4	TRBJ1-1	.	TGTGCCAGCAGCTTGGCATTACGAGGCAAGGACCATGAAGCTTTCTTT	CASSLALRGKDHEAFF
.	TRBV5-5	TRBJ2-2	TRBD2	TGTGCCAGCAGCTCATTGACTAGCGGGAGTATCGGGGAGCTGTTTTTT	CASSSLTSGSIGELFF
.	TRBV5-1	TRBJ2-1	TRBD2	TGCGCCAGCAGCTTGTTGACTAGCGGGAGGGATGAGCAGTTCTTC	CASSLLTSGRDEQFF
.	TRBV6-5	TRBJ2-7	TRBD2	TGTGCCAGCAGCCATCTAGCGGACTACGAGCAGTACTTC	CASSHLADYEQYF
.	TRBV10-3	TRBJ2-7	.	TGTGCCATCAGTGATCGCGGTGACGAGCAGTACTTC	CAISDRGDEQYF
.	TRBV2	TRBJ1-2	TRBD1	TGTGCCAGCAGTGAAGGGGACAGCATTTATGGCTACACCTTC	CASSEGDSIYGYTF
.	TRBV7-2	TRBJ1-5	TRBD1	TGTGCCAGCAGCCCCGGACAGGGAGGGGACCAGCCCCAGCATTTT	CASSPGQGGDQPQHF
.	TRBV27	TRBJ2-3	TRBD2	TGTGCCAGCAGTTCGGGACTAGCGGGACCCACAGATACGCAGTATTTT	CASSSGLAGPTDTQYF
.	TRBV18	TRBJ2-6	.	TGTGCCAGCTCCCCGCTCGGGCCTGGGGCCAACGTCCTGACTTTC	CASSPLGPGANVLTF